These T cell receptor beta chains were read from a single sample in a study of a mutant IDH1 vaccine in newly diagnosed glioma. The antigens these receptors bind are not known. The data were produced by immunoSEQ multiplex PCR, yet TCRdb's version contains in-frame clones alone and is incomplete. The sample gives some 48,000 clones, around 80% of which show up once; 10% to 15% is in the top ten. Source: PBMCs, taken from a glioma patient whose treatment included an IDH1 peptide vaccine. These receptors came from a man in his forties or fifties with glioma. The CDR3 runs from the conserved cysteine through the conserved F or W. D genes are given only for firm matches. Clone sizes are given selectively: once, few, many, or a class where the clone is expanded.

d_gene: -
abundance: -
v_gene: TRBV4-3
j_gene: TRBJ2-1
CDR3nt: TGCGCCAGCAGCCAAGACTCCGGGACAGAGCAGTTCTTC
CDR3aa: CASSQDSGTEQFF

d_gene: TRBD1
abundance: -
v_gene: TRBV4-3
j_gene: TRBJ1-2
CDR3nt: TGCGCCAGCAGCCAAGATAATTGGACAGGGGGCAGCTACACCTTC
CDR3aa: CASSQDNWTGGSYTF

d_gene: -
abundance: once
v_gene: TRBV7-8
j_gene: TRBJ2-2
CDR3nt: TGTGCCAGCAGCTTAGCCTCTCAGGGATCCGGGGAGCTGTTTTTT
CDR3aa: CASSLASQGSGELFF

d_gene: TRBD2
abundance: -
v_gene: TRBV5-1
j_gene: TRBJ2-5
CDR3nt: TGCGCCAGCAGCGAAGGACTAGCGGGATACGAGACCCAGTACTTC
CDR3aa: CASSEGLAGYETQYF

d_gene: TRBD1
abundance: few
v_gene: TRBV7-2
j_gene: TRBJ2-3
CDR3nt: TGTGCCAGCAGCTGGTACAGGGGGCAGCCAGATACGCAGTATTTT
CDR3aa: CASSWYRGQPDTQYF

d_gene: -
abundance: -
v_gene: TRBV27
j_gene: TRBJ2-1
CDR3nt: TGTGCCAGCCTCAGACGGACGGGAGCCCTATACAATGAGCAGTTCTTC
CDR3aa: CASLRRTGALYNEQFF

d_gene: -
abundance: -
v_gene: TRBV28
j_gene: TRBJ1-2
CDR3nt: TGTGCCAGCAGTTTAGGGGGTCCCTATGGCTACACCTTC
CDR3aa: CASSLGGPYGYTF

d_gene: -
abundance: -
v_gene: TRBV11-3
j_gene: TRBJ2-3
CDR3nt: TGTGCCAGCAGCTTAGCGGGATTGGGTGATACGCAGTATTTT
CDR3aa: CASSLAGLGDTQYF

d_gene: -
abundance: -
v_gene: TRBV7-2
j_gene: TRBJ2-2
CDR3nt: TGTGCCAGCAGCTCCCTGCCGACCACCGGGGAGCTGTTTTTT
CDR3aa: CASSSLPTTGELFF

d_gene: TRBD1
abundance: -
v_gene: TRBV18
j_gene: TRBJ1-1
CDR3nt: TGTGCCAGCTCGCGTGATGCAGGGGGCGTGAACACTGAAGCTTTCTTT
CDR3aa: CASSRDAGGVNTEAFF

d_gene: TRBD1
abundance: -
v_gene: TRBV4-3
j_gene: TRBJ1-2
CDR3nt: TGCGCCAGCAGCCGGGGACAGAGCTATGGCTACACCTTC
CDR3aa: CASSRGQSYGYTF

d_gene: -
abundance: -
v_gene: TRBV29-1
j_gene: TRBJ1-6
CDR3nt: TGCAGCGTCCGGGACCGCTATAATTCACCCCTCCACTTT
CDR3aa: CSVRDRYNSPLHF

d_gene: -
abundance: -
v_gene: TRBV5-1
j_gene: TRBJ1-4
CDR3nt: TGCGCCAGCAGCACCTCGGGGGCACGTAATGAAAAACTGTTTTTT
CDR3aa: CASSTSGARNEKLFF

d_gene: -
abundance: -
v_gene: TRBV10-3
j_gene: TRBJ2-7
CDR3nt: TGTGCCATCAGTGACCCTCAAGTGGGGCACTACGAGCAGTACTTC
CDR3aa: CAISDPQVGHYEQYF

d_gene: -
abundance: -
v_gene: TRBV19
j_gene: TRBJ2-7
CDR3nt: TGTGCCAGTAGTATCAGTAGAGCGGGCCGCTACGAGCAGTACTTC
CDR3aa: CASSISRAGRYEQYF

d_gene: -
abundance: -
v_gene: TRBV7-2
j_gene: TRBJ2-3
CDR3nt: TGTGCCAGCACCCCTACAGATACGCAGTATTTT
CDR3aa: CASTPTDTQYF

d_gene: -
abundance: -
v_gene: TRBV27
j_gene: TRBJ2-3
CDR3nt: TGTGCCAGCAGTTTATCGGTCAGGGACGGCGGTGATACGCAGTATTTT
CDR3aa: CASSLSVRDGGDTQYF

d_gene: TRBD2
abundance: few
v_gene: TRBV2
j_gene: TRBJ2-7
CDR3nt: TGTGCCAGCAGTGAAAGCGGTAGCGGGAGCTACGAGCAGTACTTC
CDR3aa: CASSESGSGSYEQYF

d_gene: -
abundance: -
v_gene: TRBV11-3
j_gene: TRBJ2-1
CDR3nt: TGTGCCAGCACCTTAGGTACGCCCTATATGACCCCAAAGAATTACAATGAGCAGTTCTTC
CDR3aa: CASTLGTPYMTPKNYNEQFF

d_gene: TRBD1
abundance: few
v_gene: TRBV11-1
j_gene: TRBJ1-1
CDR3nt: TGTGCCAGCAGCCCCCCCCACGACAGGGGCCGAGGAGCTTTCTTT
CDR3aa: CASSPPHDRGRGAFF

d_gene: TRBD1
abundance: -
v_gene: TRBV5-1
j_gene: TRBJ1-4
CDR3nt: TGCGCCAGCAGCCTACGACAGGGGCGGGCAACTAATGAAAAACTGTTTTTT
CDR3aa: CASSLRQGRATNEKLFF

d_gene: TRBD1
abundance: few
v_gene: TRBV7-9
j_gene: TRBJ1-1
CDR3nt: TGTGCCAGCAGCTTGGGACAGGGAAACACTGAAGCTTTCTTT
CDR3aa: CASSLGQGNTEAFF

d_gene: -
abundance: -
v_gene: TRBV7-9
j_gene: TRBJ1-2
CDR3nt: TGTGCCAGCAGCCCTACAGGGACCTATGGCTACACCTTC
CDR3aa: CASSPTGTYGYTF

d_gene: -
abundance: -
v_gene: TRBV28
j_gene: TRBJ2-2
CDR3nt: TGTGCCAGCAGTTTATCAAATAGCATGGAGCTGTTTTTT
CDR3aa: CASSLSNSMELFF

d_gene: -
abundance: -
v_gene: TRBV7-9
j_gene: TRBJ1-3
CDR3nt: TGTGCCAGCATCCGGGACTTTTCACATGGAAACACCATATATTTT
CDR3aa: CASIRDFSHGNTIYF

d_gene: -
abundance: -
v_gene: TRBV11-3
j_gene: TRBJ2-1
CDR3nt: TGTGCCAGCAGATCTCTCCAGGGGAATGAGCAGTTCTTC
CDR3aa: CASRSLQGNEQFF